This T cell receptor (beta chain) was recorded in a study of PD-1 blockade in classical Hodgkin lymphoma. General study points: By C4D1, CD4+ diversity increased significantly, especially in complete responders. Baseline TCR diversity was reportedly lower in newly diagnosed patients than healthy donors. Newly diagnosed patients had diversity similar to the baseline diversity of complete responders. The origin of the repertoire differences remains undefined, with disease activity or prior therapy as possible causes.

Repertoires were generated with immunoSEQ multiplex PCR, while TCRdb's copy carries only in-frame clones and drops some. The sample records about 53,000 clones, more than 65% being singletons. The CDR3 covers 15 residues. Germline lookup yields CDR1 ENHRY and CDR2 SYGVKD. V lost 6 bases, J lost 5 bases, and 16 bases lay in between. As regards this clone: Its specificity is not known.

Brentuximab vedotin exposure varied among the patients, all of whom had relapsed after autologous stem cell transplantation. V and J are TRBV10-3 and TRBJ1-4, with D possibly matching TRBD1 (6 bases). The sequences come from peripheral blood mononuclear cells (PBMCs), collected at baseline. The sequence was collected from a human donor with classical Hodgkin lymphoma. The CDR3 DNA reads as TGTGCCATCAGGGCGACAGGACAACTCAATGAAAAACTGTTTTTT. Protein sequence: CAIRATGQLNEKLFF.